These 12 T cell receptor beta chains came from one sample sequenced in a study of T cell repertoires in cytomegalovirus infection. TCRdb itself ran the reads through MiXCR, one entry per CDR3 protein. The data contain 200,000 or so distinct CDR3 sequences, about 38% of them singletons. These TCRs are of unknown antigen specificity. Sample: CD8+ T cells from cultured PBMCs, taken from culture after CMV antigen stimulation. These receptors were taken from a human donor in good health (CMV status not recorded). Some clones in this sample may be carry-over from other donors' samples.

This chain uses TRBV7-6 with TRBJ2-5; perhaps TRBD1 as D (5 bases). V dropped 9 bases and J dropped 1 base, with 18 bases sitting between them. Germline V gene sequence: CDR1 SGHVS, CDR2 FNYEAQ. CDR3 size: 15 residues. CDR3 residues: CASPTDTGAQETQYF. The CDR3 region has the DNA TGTGCCAGTCCTACTGACACAGGAGCCCAAGAGACCCAGTACTTC.

This clonotype has just a few counts. The chain employs TRBV12-3 or TRBV12-4 and TRBJ1-2; 7 bases map to TRBD1. Germline trimming cut 3 bases from V and 4 bases from J; bases unmatched to any gene: 11. This CDR3 region has 16 residues. CDR3 amino acids: CASSFTGDSRSYGYTF. The CDR3 DNA sequence: TGTGCCAGCAGTTTTACCGGGGACAGCAGGAGCTATGGCTACACCTTC.

V is TRBV7-3 and J is TRBJ2-6, with D uncertain. The CDR3 has 18 amino acids. The V end was cut by 2 bases, the J end by 0 bases, with 14 bases between. Per germline, CDR1 SGHTA and CDR2 FQGTGA. CDR3 bases: TGTGCCAGCAGCTTACAATACTCCCCGAGCTCTGGGGCCAACGTCCTGACTTTC. Translated, it gives CASSLQYSPSSGANVLTF.

This clonotype appeared a single time. The genes are TRBV27 and TRBJ2-1, with a possible D match to TRBD2 (6 bases). Germline V gene data show CDR1 as MNHEY and CDR2 as SMNVEV (reference sequence). The CDR3 is made up of 15 amino acids. Trimming stripped 8 bases from V and 0 bases from J, with 14 bases between. The CDR3 DNA follows: TGTGCCAGCGTTGGGGGGATCCCCTCCTACAATGAGCAGTTCTTC. Its translation is CASVGGIPSYNEQFF.

This clonotype occurred once. The chain couples TRBV19 to TRBJ2-7, with D tentatively TRBD2 (5 bases). Per germline, CDR1 LNHDA and CDR2 SQIVND (reference sequence). The CDR3 length is 14 residues. Trimming removed 4 bases from V and 0 bases from J, with 10 bases in between. In DNA form, the CDR3 reads TGTGCCAGTAGTACTGAGCGGAGCTCCTACGAGCAGTACTTC. Residues: CASSTERSSYEQYF.

This clonotype was found a few times. The chain has TRBV11-2 and TRBJ2-2; maybe TRBD2 (6 bases). Germline V gives CDR1 SGHAT, CDR2 FQNNGV. The CDR3 runs to 15 residues. Trimming shortened V by 9 bases and J by 0 bases, and 14 bases separated the two germline ends. CDR3 protein: CASLPWGANTGELFF. Written as DNA, the CDR3 is TGTGCCAGTCTTCCCTGGGGGGCGAACACCGGGGAGCTGTTTTTT.

The chain couples TRBV20-1 to TRBJ2-7; 10 bases fit TRBD2. Germline V gene data show CDR1 as DFQATT and CDR2 as SNEGSKA (reference sequence). Trimming took 6 bases from V and 0 from J; bases not matched to a gene: 5. This CDR3 region has 14 residues. In DNA, the CDR3 is TGCAGTGCCCGGACTAGCGGAAGCTCCTACGAGCAGTACTTC. It encodes CSARTSGSSYEQYF.

With regard to this clonotype: The junction and the germline gene differ at one end; a read error may be behind it. The chain carries TRBV7-6 and TRBJ1-5, with a possible D match to TRBD1 (6 bases). The CDR3 covers 16 residues. The germline gives CDR1 SGHVS, CDR2 FNYEAQ. In DNA form, the CDR3 reads TGTGCCACCAGCTCCAAGCGGGGGCCCCCTAATCAGCCCCAGCATTTT. Translation: CATSSKRGPPNQPQHF. Complete variable domain (other parts from reference TRBV7-6 and TRBJ1-5): GAGVSQSPRYKVTKRGQDVALRCDPISGHVSLYWYRQALGQGPEFLTYFNYEAQQDKSGLPNDRFSAERPEGSISTLTIQRTEQRDSAMYRCATSSKRGPPNQPQHFGDGTRLSIL.

This clonotype turned up a few times. The rearrangement joins TRBV25-1 to TRBJ1-1; no firm D call. With 0 bases removed from V and 2 bases from J, the gap between germline ends came to 10 bases. The CDR3 extends over 15 amino acids. Per germline, CDR1 MGHDK and CDR2 SYGVNS. The CDR3 reads CASSEYKGYNTEAFF. CDR3 nucleotides: TGTGCCAGCAGTGAATATAAGGGCTATAACACTGAAGCTTTCTTT.

This chain joins TRBV29-1 and TRBJ2-2; the match to TRBD2 covers 7 bases. Germline V gene data show CDR1 as SQVTM and CDR2 as ANQGSEA. V gave up 8 bases and J gave up 6 bases; unmatched junction bases: 6. The CDR3 totals 12 residues. DNA for the CDR3: TGCAGCCTCAGACTAGCATCCGGGGAGCTGTTTTTT. Its protein is CSLRLASGELFF.

V and J are TRBV12-3 or TRBV12-4 and TRBJ1-3, with no clear D. V shed 3 bases and J shed 4 bases, with 10 bases lying between them. The CDR3 totals 14 residues. This CDR3 reads CASSFKTLGNTIYF. Here the CDR3 DNA reads TGTGCCAGCAGTTTTAAGACTTTGGGAAACACCATATATTTT.

J is TRBJ2-2 and V is TRBV7-3; tentatively, D is TRBD2 (5 bases). The CDR3 runs 16 residues. Trimming took 5 bases from V and 4 from J, leaving 17 bases between them. The germline gives CDR1 SGHTA, CDR2 FQGTGA. The DNA of the CDR3 is TGTGCCAGCAGCGCGGAGGTTACCTGGGGCACCGGGGAGCTGTTTTTT. This gives the protein CASSAEVTWGTGELFF.